This TCR beta chain is from a study of blood T cells in healthy people across ages. This clonotype was seen a handful of times. What it binds is not known. General study results and limits: Relative to aged donors, long-lived donors carried more naive CD4+ cells and displayed higher diversity. Strong correlation existed between TCR beta diversity and naive T cell percentage. Measured against age, TCR beta diversity per million T cells decreased in a roughly linear manner. Researchers said unsorted PBMCs prevented a conclusive naive versus antigen-experienced comparison.

PCR was performed a second time for 7 to 11 cycles using a sample-barcoded 5' primer and a J-beta primer mix. TCRdb analysed the 5' RACE reads with MiXCR anew, one entry per CDR3 protein. The sample includes about 720,000 distinct CDR3 sequences, approximately 21% of them seen just once. Sequencing was carried out using blood. The origin of this receptor is a man between 65 and 79 years old in good health.

The CDR3 DNA is TGTGCCACCAGTGATTCCCGTTACCTGAACAGGGCCAATGAGCAGTTCTTC. This encodes CATSDSRYLNRANEQFF. This chain links TRBV24-1 with TRBJ2-7; D is possibly TRBD1 (6 bases). Judging by the DNA end, TRBJ2-1 fits better; the J call may be wrong. The CDR3 length is 17 residues. CDR1 KGHDR and CDR2 SFDVKD come from the germline V gene.